Sequencing of this TCR beta chain was carried out in a study of beta chain features in type 1 diabetes. Study-wide results and caveats: High-TCR-expressing cells could be over-represented by cDNA sequencing.

The isolated RNA, all of it, was reverse transcribed, so expressed TCRB transcripts were what got sequenced. The read count averaged about 3.3 million across naive, central memory and regulatory T cell samples. The table came from immunoSEQ multiplex PCR; TCRdb's copy has only in-frame clones and leaves some out. The sample consists of about 410,000 clones, approximately 14% of them appearing once. This clone was found a few times. The antigen is undetermined. The CDR3 has 16 residues. J lost 6 bases, V lost 6 bases, and 7 bases had no gene match. Germline CDR1 is MNHNY and CDR2 is SVGAGI (reference sequence). A sort by CD45RO/CCR7/CD25/CD127/CD95/CD27 yielded CD4+ naive, central memory, regulatory and stem cell-like memory cells.

Material: naive CD4+ T cells from blood. This rearrangement joins TRBV6-6 to TRBJ2-1; 14 bases map to TRBD2. This receptor was obtained from a man aged 30 to 39 in good health. The DNA for the CDR3 is TGTGCCAGCAGAAGAACCGGGACTAGCGGGAGCAATGAGCAGTTCTTC. The encoded protein is CASRRTGTSGSNEQFF.